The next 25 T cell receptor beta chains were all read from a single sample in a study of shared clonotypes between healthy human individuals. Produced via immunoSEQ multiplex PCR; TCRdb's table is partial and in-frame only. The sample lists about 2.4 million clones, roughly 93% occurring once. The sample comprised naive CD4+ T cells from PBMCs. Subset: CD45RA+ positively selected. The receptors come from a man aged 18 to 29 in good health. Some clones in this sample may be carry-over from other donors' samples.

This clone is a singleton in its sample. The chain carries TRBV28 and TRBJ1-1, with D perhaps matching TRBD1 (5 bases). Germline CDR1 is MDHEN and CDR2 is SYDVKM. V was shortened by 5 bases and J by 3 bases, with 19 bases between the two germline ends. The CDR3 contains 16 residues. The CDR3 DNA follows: TGTGCCAGCAGTCCCGGTTCTGCAGGGAAGGACACTGAAGCTTTCTTT. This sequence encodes CASSPGSAGKDTEAFF.

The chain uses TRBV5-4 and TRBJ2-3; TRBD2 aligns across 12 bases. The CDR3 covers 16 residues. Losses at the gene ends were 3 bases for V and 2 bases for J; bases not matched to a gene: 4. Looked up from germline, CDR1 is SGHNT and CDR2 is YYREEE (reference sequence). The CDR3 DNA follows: TGTGCCAGCAGCTCCAGGACTAGCGGGACCACAGATACGCAGTATTTT. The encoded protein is CASSSRTSGTTDTQYF.

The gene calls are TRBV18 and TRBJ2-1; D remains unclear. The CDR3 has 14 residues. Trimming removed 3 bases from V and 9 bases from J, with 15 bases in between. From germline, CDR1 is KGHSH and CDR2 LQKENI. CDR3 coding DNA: TGTGCCAGCTCACCGGTGTCCTTTTGGGGTGAGCAGTTCTTC. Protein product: CASSPVSFWGEQFF. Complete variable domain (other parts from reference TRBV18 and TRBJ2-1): NAGVMQNPRHLVRRRGQEARLRCSPMKGHSHVYWYRQLPEEGLKFMVYLQKENIIDESGMPKERFSAEFPKEGPSILRIQQVVRGDSAAYFCASSPVSFWGEQFFGPGTRLTVL.

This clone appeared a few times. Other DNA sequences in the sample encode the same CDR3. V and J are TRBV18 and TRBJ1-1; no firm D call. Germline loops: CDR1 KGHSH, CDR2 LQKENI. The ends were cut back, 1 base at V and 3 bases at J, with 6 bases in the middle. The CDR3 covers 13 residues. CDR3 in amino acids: CASSPQGDTEAFF. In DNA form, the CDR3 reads TGTGCCAGCTCACCACAGGGAGACACTGAAGCTTTCTTT.

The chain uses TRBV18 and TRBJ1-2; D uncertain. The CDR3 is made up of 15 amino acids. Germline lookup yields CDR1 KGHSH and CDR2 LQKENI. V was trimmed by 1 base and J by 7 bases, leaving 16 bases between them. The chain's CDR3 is CASSPLRRNQFGYTF. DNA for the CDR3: TGTGCCAGCTCACCACTCCGGCGGAACCAGTTTGGCTACACCTTC.

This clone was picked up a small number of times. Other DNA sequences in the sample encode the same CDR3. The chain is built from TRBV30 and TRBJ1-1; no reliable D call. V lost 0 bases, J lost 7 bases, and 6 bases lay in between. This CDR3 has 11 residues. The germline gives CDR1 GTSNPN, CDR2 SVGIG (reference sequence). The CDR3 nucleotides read TGTGCCTGGAGTGTACGGTTTGAAGCTTTCTTT. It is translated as CAWSVRFEAFF.

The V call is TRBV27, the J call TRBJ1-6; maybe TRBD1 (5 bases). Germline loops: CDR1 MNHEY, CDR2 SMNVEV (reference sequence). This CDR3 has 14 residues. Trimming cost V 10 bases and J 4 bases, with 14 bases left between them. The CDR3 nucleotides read TGTGCCACTACACCGGGACCTTATAATTCACCCCTCCACTTT. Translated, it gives CATTPGPYNSPLHF.

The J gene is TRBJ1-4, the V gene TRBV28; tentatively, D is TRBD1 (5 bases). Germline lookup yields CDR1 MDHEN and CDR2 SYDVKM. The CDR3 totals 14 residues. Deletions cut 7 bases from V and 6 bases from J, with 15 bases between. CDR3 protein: CASTRARVYEKLFF. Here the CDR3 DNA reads TGTGCCAGCACCCGAGCCAGGGTTTATGAAAAACTGTTTTTT. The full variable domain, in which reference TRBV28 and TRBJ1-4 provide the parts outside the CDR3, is DVKVTQSSRYLVKRTGEKVFLECVQDMDHENMFWYRQDPGLGLRLIYFSYDVKMKEKGDIPEGYSVSREKKERFSLILESASTNQTSMYLCASTRARVYEKLFFGSGTQLSVL.

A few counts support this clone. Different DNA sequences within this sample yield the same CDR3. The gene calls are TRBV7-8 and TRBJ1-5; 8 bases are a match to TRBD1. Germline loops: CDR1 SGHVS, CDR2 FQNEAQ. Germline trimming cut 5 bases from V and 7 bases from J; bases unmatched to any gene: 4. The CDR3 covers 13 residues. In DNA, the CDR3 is TGTGCCAGCAGCCTCGACAGGGGCCAGCCCCAGCATTTT. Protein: CASSLDRGQPQHF.

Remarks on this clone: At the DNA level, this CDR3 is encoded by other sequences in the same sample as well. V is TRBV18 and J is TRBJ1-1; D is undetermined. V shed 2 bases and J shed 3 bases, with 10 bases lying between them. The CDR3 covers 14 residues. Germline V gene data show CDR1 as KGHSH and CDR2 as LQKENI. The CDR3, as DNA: TGTGCCAGCTCACCATTGTCGTCCGACACTGAAGCTTTCTTT. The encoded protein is CASSPLSSDTEAFF. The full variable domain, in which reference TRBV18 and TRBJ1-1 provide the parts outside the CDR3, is NAGVMQNPRHLVRRRGQEARLRCSPMKGHSHVYWYRQLPEEGLKFMVYLQKENIIDESGMPKERFSAEFPKEGPSILRIQQVVRGDSAAYFCASSPLSSDTEAFFGQGTRLTVV.

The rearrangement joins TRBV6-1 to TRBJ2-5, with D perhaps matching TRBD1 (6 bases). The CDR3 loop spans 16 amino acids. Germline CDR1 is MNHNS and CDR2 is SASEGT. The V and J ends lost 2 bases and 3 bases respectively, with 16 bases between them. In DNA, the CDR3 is TGTGCCAGCAGTGAATTAAGGATTAACAGGGAAGAGACCCAGTACTTC. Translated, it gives CASSELRINREETQYF.

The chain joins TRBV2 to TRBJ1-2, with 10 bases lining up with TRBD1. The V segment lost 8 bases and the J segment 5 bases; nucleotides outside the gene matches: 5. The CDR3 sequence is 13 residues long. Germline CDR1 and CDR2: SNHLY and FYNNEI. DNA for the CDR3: TGTGCCAGCGGGGGACAGGGGCTTTATGGCTACACCTTC. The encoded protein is CASGGQGLYGYTF.

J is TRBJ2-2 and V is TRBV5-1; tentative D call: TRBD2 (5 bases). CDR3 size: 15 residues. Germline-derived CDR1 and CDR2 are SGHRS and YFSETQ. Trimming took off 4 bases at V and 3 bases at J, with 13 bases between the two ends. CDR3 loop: CASSRTGLDTGELFF. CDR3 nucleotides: TGCGCCAGCAGCAGAACCGGACTTGACACCGGGGAGCTGTTTTTT. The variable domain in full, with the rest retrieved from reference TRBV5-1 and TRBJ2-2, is KAGVTQTPRYLIKTRGQQVTLSCSPISGHRSVSWYQQTPGQGLQFLFEYFSETQRNKGNFPGRFSGRQFSNSRSEMNVSTLELGDSALYLCASSRTGLDTGELFFGEGSRLTVL.

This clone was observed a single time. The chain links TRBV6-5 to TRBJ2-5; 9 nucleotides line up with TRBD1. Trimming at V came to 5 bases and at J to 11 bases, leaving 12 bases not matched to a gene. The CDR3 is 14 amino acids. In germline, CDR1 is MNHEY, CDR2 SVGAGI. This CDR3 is CASSRTGASSEQYF. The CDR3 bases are TGTGCCAGCAGTAGGACAGGGGCGAGTTCGGAGCAGTACTTC.

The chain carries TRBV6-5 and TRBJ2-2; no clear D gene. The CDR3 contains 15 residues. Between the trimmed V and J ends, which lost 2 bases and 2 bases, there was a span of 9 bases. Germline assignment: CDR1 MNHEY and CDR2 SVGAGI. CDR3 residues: CASSYNRKNTGELFF. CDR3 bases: TGTGCCAGCAGTTACAACAGAAAAAACACCGGGGAGCTGTTTTTT.

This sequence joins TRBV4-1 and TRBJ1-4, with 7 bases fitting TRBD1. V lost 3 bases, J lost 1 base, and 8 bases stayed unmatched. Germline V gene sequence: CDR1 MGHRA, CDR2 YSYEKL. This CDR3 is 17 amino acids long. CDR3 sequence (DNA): TGCGCCAGCAGCCAGATGAGACAGGGAGGAACTAATGAAAAACTGTTTTTT. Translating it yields CASSQMRQGGTNEKLFF.

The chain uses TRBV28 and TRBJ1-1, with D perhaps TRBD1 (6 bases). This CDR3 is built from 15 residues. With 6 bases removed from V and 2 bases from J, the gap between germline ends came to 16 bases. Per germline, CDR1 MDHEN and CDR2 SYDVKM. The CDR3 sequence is CASSSRDNFNTEAFF. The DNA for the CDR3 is TGTGCCAGCAGCTCTAGGGACAACTTTAACACTGAAGCTTTCTTT.

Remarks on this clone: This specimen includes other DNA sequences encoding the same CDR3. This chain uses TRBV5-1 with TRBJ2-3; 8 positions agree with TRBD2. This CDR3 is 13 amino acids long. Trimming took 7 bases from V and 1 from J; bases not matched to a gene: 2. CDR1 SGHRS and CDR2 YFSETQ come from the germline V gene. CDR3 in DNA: TGCGCCAGCGGACTAGCAGGCACAGATACGCAGTATTTT. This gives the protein CASGLAGTDTQYF.

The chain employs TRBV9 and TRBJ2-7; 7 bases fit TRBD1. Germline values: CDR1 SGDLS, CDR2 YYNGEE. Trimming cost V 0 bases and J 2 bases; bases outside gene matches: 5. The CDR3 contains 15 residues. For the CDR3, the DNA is TGTGCCAGCAGCGTAGCGGACAGGACCCCCTACGAGCAGTACTTC. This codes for CASSVADRTPYEQYF.

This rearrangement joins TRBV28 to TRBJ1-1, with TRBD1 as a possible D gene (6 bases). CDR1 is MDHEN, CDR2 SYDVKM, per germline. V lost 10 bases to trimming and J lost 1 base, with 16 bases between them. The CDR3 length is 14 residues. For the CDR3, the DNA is TGTGCCATACTGGAGGGGGGCGAGAACACTGAAGCTTTCTTT. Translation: CAILEGGENTEAFF. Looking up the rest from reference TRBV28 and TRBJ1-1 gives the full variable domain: DVKVTQSSRYLVKRTGEKVFLECVQDMDHENMFWYRQDPGLGLRLIYFSYDVKMKEKGDIPEGYSVSREKKERFSLILESASTNQTSMYLCAILEGGENTEAFFGQGTRLTVV.

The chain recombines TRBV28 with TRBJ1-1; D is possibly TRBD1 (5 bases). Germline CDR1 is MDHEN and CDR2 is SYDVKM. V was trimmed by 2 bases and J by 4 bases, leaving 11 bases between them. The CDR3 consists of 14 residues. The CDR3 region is CASSLIRRGTEAFF. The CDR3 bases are TGTGCCAGCAGTTTAATCCGGAGGGGCACTGAAGCTTTCTTT.

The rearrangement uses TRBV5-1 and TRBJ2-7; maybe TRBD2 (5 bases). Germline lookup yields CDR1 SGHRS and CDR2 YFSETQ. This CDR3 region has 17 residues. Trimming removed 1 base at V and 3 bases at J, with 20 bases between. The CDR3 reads CASSLRLAGERFYEQYF. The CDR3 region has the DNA TGCGCCAGCAGCTTGCGGCTTGCCGGGGAAAGGTTCTACGAGCAGTACTTC.

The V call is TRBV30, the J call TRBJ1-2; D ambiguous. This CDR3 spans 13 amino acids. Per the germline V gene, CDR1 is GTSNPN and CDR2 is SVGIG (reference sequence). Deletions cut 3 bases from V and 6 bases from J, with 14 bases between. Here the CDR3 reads CAWSPMVADGYTF. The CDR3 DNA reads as TGTGCCTGGAGCCCGATGGTCGCGGATGGCTACACCTTC. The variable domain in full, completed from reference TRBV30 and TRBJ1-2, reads SQTIHQWPATLVQPVGSPLSLECTVEGTSNPNLYWYRQAAGRGLQLLFYSVGIGQISSEVPQNLSASRPQDRQFILSSKKLLLSDSGFYLCAWSPMVADGYTFGSGTRLTVV.

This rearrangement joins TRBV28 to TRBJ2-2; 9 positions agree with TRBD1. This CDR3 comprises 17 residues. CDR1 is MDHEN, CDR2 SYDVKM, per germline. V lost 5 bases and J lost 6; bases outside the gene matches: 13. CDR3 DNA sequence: TGTGCCAGCAGTCTCCTCCGGGGCGGGACAGGGTCCGGGGAGCTGTTTTTT. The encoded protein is CASSLLRGGTGSGELFF.

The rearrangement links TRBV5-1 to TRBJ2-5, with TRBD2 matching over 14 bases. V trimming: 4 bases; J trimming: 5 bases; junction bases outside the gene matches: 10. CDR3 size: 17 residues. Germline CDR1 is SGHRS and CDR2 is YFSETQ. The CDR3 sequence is CASSPGLAGGGEETQYF. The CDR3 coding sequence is TGCGCCAGCAGCCCCGGACTAGCGGGAGGAGGTGAGGAGACCCAGTACTTC.